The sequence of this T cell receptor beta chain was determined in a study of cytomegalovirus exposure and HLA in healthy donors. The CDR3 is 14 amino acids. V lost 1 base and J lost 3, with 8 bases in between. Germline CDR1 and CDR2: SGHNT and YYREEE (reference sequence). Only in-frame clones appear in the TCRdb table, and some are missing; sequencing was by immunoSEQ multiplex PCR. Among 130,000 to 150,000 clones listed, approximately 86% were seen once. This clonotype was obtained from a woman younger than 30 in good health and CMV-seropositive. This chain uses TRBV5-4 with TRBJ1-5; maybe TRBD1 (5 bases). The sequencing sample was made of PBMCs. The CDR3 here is CASSLRGSNQPQHF. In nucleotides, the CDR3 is TGTGCCAGCAGCTTGCGGGGGTCCAATCAGCCCCAGCATTTT.